Following are 30 T cell receptor beta chains from one sample sequenced in a study of cytomegalovirus exposure and HLA in healthy donors. The PCR was carried out with 60 Vbeta primers and 13 Jbeta primers. Some clones are missing from TCRdb's copy, which holds only in-frame ones; the method was immunoSEQ multiplex PCR. The data contain approximately 210,000 clones, nearly 80% of them singletons. The source material was PBMCs. The source of these receptors is a male donor in good health and CMV-seronegative.

The chain uses TRBV4-3 and TRBJ2-7, with D possibly matching TRBD1 (6 bases). Trimming took off 0 bases at V and 5 bases at J, with 14 bases between the two ends. This CDR3 comprises 15 residues. Germline V gene data show CDR1 as LGHNA and CDR2 as YSLEER. The CDR3 nucleotides read TGCGCCAGCAGCCAAGAAGGGAGAGGGGGAGACGAGCAGTACTTC. It encodes CASSQEGRGGDEQYF.

CDR3 bases: TGTGCCAGCAGCTTAATTTCTAGGACAGGGACGAACACCGGGGAGCTGTTTTTT. Translating it yields CASSLISRTGTNTGELFF. The gene calls are TRBV7-3 and TRBJ2-2; 8 nucleotides line up with TRBD1. Trimming removed 1 base from V and 0 bases from J; junction bases left unmatched: 7. The CDR3 contains 18 residues. Germline V gene lookup returns CDR1 SGHTA and CDR2 FQGTGA. Based on the CDR3 plus reference TRBV7-3 and TRBJ2-2, the full variable domain is GAGVSQTPSNKVTEKGKYVELRCDPISGHTALYWYRQSLGQGPEFLIYFQGTGAADDSGLPNDRFFAVRPEGSVSTLKIQRTERGDSAVYLCASSLISRTGTNTGELFFGEGSRLTVL.

V gene TRBV7-2 combines with J gene TRBJ1-4; D perhaps matches TRBD1 (6 bases). Trimming stripped 7 bases from V and 5 bases from J, with 20 bases between. Germline lookup yields CDR1 SGHTA and CDR2 FQGNSA. The CDR3 contains 16 residues. The CDR3 DNA reads as TGTGCCAGCAAACAAAGCTCGGGGCAGGGGAATGAAAAACTGTTTTTT. Its protein is CASKQSSGQGNEKLFF.

This rearrangement joins TRBV28 to TRBJ1-2; 8 bases align to TRBD1. Germline CDR1 MDHEN, CDR2 SYDVKM. After removal of 6 bases from V and 0 bases from J, the junction contained 18 bases not matched to a gene. The CDR3 consists of 19 residues. In DNA form, the CDR3 reads TGTGCCAGCAGCGACCCCCGGACAGGGTTCCTCATAGCTAACTATGGCTACACCTTC. It is translated as CASSDPRTGFLIANYGYTF.

As regards this clone: The junction departs from germline at one end; a sequencing error may be responsible. This sequence joins TRBV6-5 and TRBJ2-3; 7 nucleotides agree with TRBD1. The V gene's germline CDR1 is MNHEY and CDR2 SVGAGI. The CDR3 loop spans 14 amino acids. In nucleotides, the CDR3 is TGTGTCAGCAGTTACAGGGGTGGCACAGATACGCAGTATTTT. It codes for CVSSYRGGTDTQYF.

This rearrangement joins TRBV9 to TRBJ2-3; no definite D call. V was trimmed by 2 bases and J by 3 bases, leaving 4 bases between them. Looked up from germline, CDR1 is SGDLS and CDR2 is YYNGEE. This CDR3 comprises 12 residues. CDR3 sequence: CASSVYTDTQYF. The CDR3 DNA follows: TGTGCCAGCAGCGTTTATACAGATACGCAGTATTTT.

This chain joins TRBV6-6 and TRBJ1-1; D might be TRBD1 (5 bases). Per the germline V gene, CDR1 is MNHNY and CDR2 is SVGAGI (reference sequence). The CDR3 is 13 amino acids. Trimming removed 5 bases from V and 7 bases from J, with 14 bases in between. CDR3 in DNA: TGTGCCAGCAGTCCCGACAGCCCAAGTGAAGCTTTCTTT. Translated, it gives CASSPDSPSEAFF.

The V call is TRBV18, the J call TRBJ2-4; 9 bases align to TRBD1. The CDR3 sequence is 17 residues long. Germline-derived CDR1 and CDR2 are KGHSH and LQKENI. V lost 2 bases to trimming and J lost 0 bases; unmatched junction nucleotides: 5. The CDR3 nucleotides read TGTGCCAGCTCACCATTGGGACAGGGACTAGCCAAAAACATTCAGTACTTC. Translated, it gives CASSPLGQGLAKNIQYF.

V gene TRBV7-2 combines with J gene TRBJ2-5; 7 bases line up with TRBD2. J gave up 4 bases and V 4 bases, and 0 bases lay outside the gene matches. This CDR3 is built from 12 residues. CDR1 and CDR2 (germline): SGHTA, FQGNSA. Here the CDR3 DNA reads TGTGCCAGCAGCTGGGGGGGAGAGACCCAGTACTTC. It codes for CASSWGGETQYF.

The chain has TRBV28 and TRBJ1-2; 9 nucleotides agree with TRBD1. The CDR3 loop spans 15 amino acids. The germline V gene has CDR1 MDHEN and CDR2 SYDVKM. V was pared by 4 bases and J by 7 bases, with 10 bases of the junction left unmatched. The CDR3 nucleotides read TGTGCCAGCAGTTCATCAAAACAGGGGGCAAGTGGCTACACCTTC. Translating it yields CASSSSKQGASGYTF.

The rearrangement links TRBV9 to TRBJ1-3, with unresolved D. The CDR3 contains 15 residues. CDR1 and CDR2 (germline): SGDLS, YYNGEE. Trimming shortened V by 4 bases and J by 0 bases, and 11 bases separated the two germline ends. CDR3 protein: CASSPRADSGNTIYF. The CDR3 nucleotides are TGTGCCAGCAGCCCCCGAGCGGACTCTGGAAACACCATATATTTT.

V is TRBV5-6 and J is TRBJ2-7; 8 bases align to TRBD1. Unmatched junction bases numbered 3, after V lost 4 bases and J lost 0 bases. Germline CDR1 SGHDT, CDR2 YYEEEE. This CDR3 is built from 14 residues. In nucleotides, the CDR3 is TGTGCCAGCAGCGAGACAGGGGCCTCCTACGAGCAGTACTTC. Its translation: CASSETGASYEQYF.

The chain has TRBV11-3 and TRBJ1-1; TRBD1 is a possible D gene (6 bases). Germline lookup yields CDR1 SGHNT and CDR2 YENEEA. This CDR3 is 13 amino acids long. The V gene lost 6 bases and the J gene lost 3 bases, with 11 bases spanning the gap. The CDR3 bases are TGTGCCAGCAGGAAGAGACAGGACACTGAAGCTTTCTTT. Protein: CASRKRQDTEAFF.

The chain recombines TRBV27 with TRBJ2-5; TRBD2 aligns across 9 bases. CDR1 is MNHEY, CDR2 SMNVEV, per germline (reference sequence). The length of the CDR3 is 15 residues. V shed 2 bases, J shed 10 bases, and the junction held 11 bases outside the gene matches. The CDR3 protein is CASSLGLAPSGDQYF. The CDR3 nucleotides read TGTGCCAGCAGTTTAGGACTAGCGCCCTCGGGAGACCAGTACTTC.

This clone was counted only a few times. The chain carries TRBV5-1 and TRBJ2-3; maybe TRBD2 (6 bases). The CDR3 is 17 residues long. Trimming took off 0 bases at V and 2 bases at J, with 16 bases between the two ends. Per germline, CDR1 SGHRS and CDR2 YFSETQ. The CDR3 DNA is TGCGCCAGCAGCTTGGCCAGCGCCAGCGGGTTCACAGATACGCAGTATTTT. Amino acids: CASSLASASGFTDTQYF.

In regard to this clone: Other DNA sequences in the sample encode the same CDR3. The V call is TRBV9, the J call TRBJ2-7, with D possibly being TRBD2 (6 bases). The germline V gene encodes CDR1 SGDLS and CDR2 YYNGEE. Trimming stripped 2 bases from V and 0 bases from J, with 9 bases between. This CDR3 contains 14 residues. Here the CDR3 reads CASSVGGSSYEQYF. DNA for the CDR3: TGTGCCAGCAGCGTCGGGGGAAGCTCCTACGAGCAGTACTTC.

The chain recombines TRBV28 with TRBJ1-1; a possible D gene is TRBD1 (6 bases). The CDR3 spans 14 residues. With 6 bases removed from V and 2 bases from J, the gap between germline ends came to 13 bases. From germline, CDR1 is MDHEN and CDR2 SYDVKM. The CDR3 spells CASRRDRSNTEAFF. The CDR3 DNA reads as TGTGCCAGCAGACGTGACAGGTCCAACACTGAAGCTTTCTTT.

The V and J genes are TRBV18 and TRBJ2-1, with 10 bases aligning to TRBD2. CDR3 size: 16 residues. Germline CDR1 KGHSH, CDR2 LQKENI. V was clipped by 3 bases and J by 4 bases; unmatched bases: 6. The CDR3 sequence is CASSPRMTSGYNEQFF. The CDR3 DNA reads TGTGCCAGCTCACCTCGGATGACTAGCGGGTACAATGAGCAGTTCTTC.

This chain connects TRBV13 to TRBJ2-3; 7 nucleotides line up with TRBD1. CDR3 length: 16 residues. Germline trimming cut 3 bases from V and 0 bases from J; bases unmatched to any gene: 6. Germline V gives CDR1 PRHDT, CDR2 FYEKMQ (reference sequence). Here the CDR3 DNA reads TGTGCCAGCAGCTTTCGGCAGGGGGACAGCACAGATACGCAGTATTTT. Encoded protein: CASSFRQGDSTDTQYF.

This clone was counted a single time. The CDR3 sequence is CASSFGGSLYGYTF. CDR3 DNA: TGTGCCAGCAGTTTTGGCGGGAGCCTCTATGGCTACACCTTC. V gene TRBV27 combines with J gene TRBJ1-2, with no clear D. CDR3 length: 14 amino acids. CDR1 is MNHEY, CDR2 SMNVEV, per germline (reference sequence). Deletions cut 3 bases from V and 4 bases from J, with 12 bases between.

This chain connects TRBV9 to TRBJ2-7; the D is unclear. Germline V gives CDR1 SGDLS, CDR2 YYNGEE. Trimming removed 0 bases at V and 0 bases at J, with 7 bases between. The CDR3 is 14 amino acids. CDR3 sequence reads: CASSVGVISYEQYF. The CDR3, as DNA: TGTGCCAGCAGCGTAGGTGTTATCTCCTACGAGCAGTACTTC.

A single count supports this clone. The rearrangement joins TRBV29-1 to TRBJ2-7; TRBD2 is a possible D gene (5 bases). V lost 4 bases, J lost 3 bases, and 7 bases lay in between. The CDR3 sequence is 11 residues long. Germline-derived CDR1 and CDR2 are SQVTM and ANQGSEA. The CDR3 sequence: CSVVRGYEQYF. CDR3 DNA: TGCAGCGTTGTACGGGGCTACGAGCAGTACTTC.

In this sample, this clone turned up once. The chain joins TRBV5-1 to TRBJ2-7; maybe TRBD2 (5 bases). The CDR3 runs 15 residues. Germline V gene data show CDR1 as SGHRS and CDR2 as YFSETQ. V lost 1 base and J 6 bases, leaving 17 bases between the germline ends. The CDR3, as DNA: TGCGCCAGCAGCTTGAGGCCAGTGTCCGGGGTCGAGCAGTACTTC. It codes for CASSLRPVSGVEQYF.

As concerns this clone: An end of the junction does not agree with germline; a read error may underlie this. The chain links TRBV7-7 to TRBJ2-7; TRBD1 matches at 9 bases. Germline V gives CDR1 SSHAT, CDR2 FNYEAQ (reference sequence). The CDR3 loop spans 14 amino acids. This chain's CDR3 is CASSPRTGAYEQYF. Written as DNA, the CDR3 is TGTGCTAGCAGCCCGAGGACAGGGGCGTACGAGCAGTACTTC.

J is TRBJ2-7 and V is TRBV28; maybe TRBD2 (6 bases). Between the trimmed V and J ends, which lost 7 bases and 2 bases, there was a span of 12 bases. Germline V gives CDR1 MDHEN, CDR2 SYDVKM. CDR3 size: 13 residues. The CDR3 sequence is CASTLTGAYEQYF. The CDR3 DNA reads TGTGCCAGCACCTTAACGGGAGCCTACGAGCAGTACTTC.

This clone came up a few times. This sequence joins TRBV9 and TRBJ1-5, with D possibly being TRBD1 (5 bases). V lost 4 bases to trimming and J lost 5 bases, with 16 bases between them. Germline CDR1 SGDLS, CDR2 YYNGEE. The CDR3 consists of 15 residues. CDR3: CASSSYGGRDQPQHF. The CDR3 DNA is TGTGCCAGCAGCTCATATGGGGGGAGGGATCAGCCCCAGCATTTT.

This clone is a singleton in its sample. This rearrangement joins TRBV7-2 to TRBJ2-7; 13 nucleotides line up with TRBD2. CDR1 and CDR2 (germline): SGHTA, FQGNSA. V shed 4 bases, J shed 3 bases, and the junction held 3 bases outside the gene matches. CDR3 length: 15 residues. CDR3 bases: TGTGCCAGCAGCTACGGACTAGCGGGAGTCTACGAGCAGTACTTC. Protein product: CASSYGLAGVYEQYF.

The genes are TRBV7-9 and TRBJ2-1; TRBD2 matches at 11 bases. This CDR3 is 18 amino acids long. Trimming at V came to 3 bases and at J to 6 bases, leaving 13 bases not matched to a gene. The germline V gene encodes CDR1 SEHNR and CDR2 FQNEAQ (reference sequence). CDR3 protein: CASSFGGLAGGLGNEQFF. The CDR3 DNA is TGTGCCAGCAGCTTCGGAGGCCTAGCGGGAGGCTTGGGCAATGAGCAGTTCTTC.

In this sample, this clone turned up a few times. The V and J genes are TRBV19 and TRBJ2-5; 9 bases are shared with TRBD1. CDR3 length: 15 amino acids. Germline V gene data show CDR1 as LNHDA and CDR2 as SQIVND (reference sequence). Trimming cost V 8 bases and J 3 bases; bases outside gene matches: 10. Written as DNA, the CDR3 is TGTGCCAGTGCCCCCGCGGGGACAGGGAAAGAGACCCAGTACTTC. This codes for CASAPAGTGKETQYF.

This clone was observed a few times. The chain couples TRBV5-1 to TRBJ1-1, with D hard to call. Germline CDR1 reads SGHRS; CDR2 reads YFSETQ. Trimming removed 1 base at V and 4 bases at J, with 11 bases between. The CDR3 spans 14 residues. DNA of the CDR3: TGCGCCAGCAGCTTGATGCGGGGTGCCACTGAAGCTTTCTTT. Residues: CASSLMRGATEAFF.